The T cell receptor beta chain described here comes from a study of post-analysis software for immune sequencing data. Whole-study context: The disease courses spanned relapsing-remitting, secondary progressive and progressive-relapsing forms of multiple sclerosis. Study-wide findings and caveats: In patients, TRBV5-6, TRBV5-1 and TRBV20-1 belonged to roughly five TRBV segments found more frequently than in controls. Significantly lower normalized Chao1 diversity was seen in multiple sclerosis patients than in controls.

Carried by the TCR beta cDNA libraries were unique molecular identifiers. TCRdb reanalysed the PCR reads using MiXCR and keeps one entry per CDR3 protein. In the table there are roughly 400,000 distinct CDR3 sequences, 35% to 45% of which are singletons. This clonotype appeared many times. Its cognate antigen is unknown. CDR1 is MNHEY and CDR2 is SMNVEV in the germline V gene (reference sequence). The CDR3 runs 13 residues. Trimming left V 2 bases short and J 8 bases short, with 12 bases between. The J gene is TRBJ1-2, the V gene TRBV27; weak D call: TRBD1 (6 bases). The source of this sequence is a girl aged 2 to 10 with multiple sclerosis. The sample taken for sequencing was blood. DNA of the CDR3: TGTGCCAGCAGTTTAATGACAGGATGGGGCTACACCTTC. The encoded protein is CASSLMTGWGYTF.